The 4 T cell receptor beta chains in this list originate from one sample, sequenced in a study of T-cell reconstitution after alpha-beta-depleted transplantation in children. Library preparation (for TCRbeta) was performed with unique molecular identifiers. Via MiXCR, TCRdb re-called the PCR reads, giving one row per CDR3 protein. The top ten hold approximately 34% of the sample, which has over 200,000 distinct CDR3 sequences, approximately 8.4% seen once. Sequenced material: PBMCs, mostly from graft donor cells, taken 360 days after TCRalphabeta/CD19-depleted stem cell transplant. Receptors originate from a male patient between 2 and 15 years old who had a stem cell transplant for acute myeloid leukemia, so the T cells may come from the graft donor.

CDR3 sequence (DNA): TGCGCCAGCCAAGGAGAGACCCAGTACTTC. Translation: CASQGETQYF. This sequence joins TRBV5-1 and TRBJ2-5; D remains ambiguous. The germline V gene has CDR1 SGHRS and CDR2 YFSETQ. V lost 7 bases to trimming and J lost 4 bases, with 5 bases between them. This CDR3 spans 10 amino acids. Full variable domain (missing parts from reference TRBV5-1 and TRBJ2-5): KAGVTQTPRYLIKTRGQQVTLSCSPISGHRSVSWYQQTPGQGLQFLFEYFSETQRNKGNFPGRFSGRQFSNSRSEMNVSTLELGDSALYLCASQGETQYFGPGTRLLVL.

V is TRBV7-6 and J is TRBJ2-3; 8 nucleotides line up with TRBD2. The CDR3 consists of 17 residues. Per the germline V gene, CDR1 is SGHVS and CDR2 is FNYEAQ. V was pared by 1 base and J by 1 base, with 7 bases of the junction left unmatched. CDR3 DNA: TGTGCCAGCAGCTTAGAGTCCACAGCGGGGGGCACAGATACGCAGTATTTT. Protein: CASSLESTAGGTDTQYF.

This clonotype was found many times. CDR3 DNA: TGTGCCAGCAGCTATGGGACCGGGGAGCTGTTTTTT. Translation gives CASSYGTGELFF. V is TRBV12-3 or TRBV12-4 and J is TRBJ2-2; D unclear. Trimming removed 6 bases from V and 5 bases from J, with 7 bases in between. The CDR3 consists of 12 residues.

This clonotype was picked up many times. The chain links TRBV20-1 to TRBJ2-7, with TRBD1 identical over 8 bases. This CDR3 has 15 residues. V lost 0 bases, J lost 1 base, and 5 bases stayed unmatched. CDR1 is DFQATT, CDR2 SNEGSKA, per germline (reference sequence). DNA of the CDR3: TGCAGTGCTAGAGATTACCGGGACAGGTCCTACGAGCAGTACTTC. Its translation is CSARDYRDRSYEQYF.